The next 19 T cell receptor beta chains were all read from a single sample in a study of cytomegalovirus exposure and HLA in healthy donors. Primers: 60 Vbeta forward and 13 Jbeta reverse. Method: immunoSEQ multiplex PCR; TCRdb's copy keeps in-frame clones and lacks some. The table has approximately 130,000 clones, 77% seen once. The specimen was PBMCs. The origin of the receptors is a man aged 18 to 29 in good health and CMV-seropositive.

The rearrangement joins TRBV19 to TRBJ1-1; 8 bases map to TRBD1. Per germline, CDR1 LNHDA and CDR2 SQIVND (reference sequence). The junction had 9 bases not matched to a gene; V was cut back by 5 bases and J by 1 base. CDR3 length equals 16 residues. The CDR3 region is CASSPVPTGANTEAFF. Written as DNA, the CDR3 is TGTGCCAGTAGTCCCGTTCCGACAGGGGCGAACACTGAAGCTTTCTTT.

This rearrangement joins TRBV7-8 to TRBJ1-2, with TRBD1 matching over 10 bases. Germline assignment: CDR1 SGHVS and CDR2 FQNEAQ. Losses at the gene ends were 7 bases for V and 6 bases for J; bases not matched to a gene: 11. The CDR3 sequence is 15 residues long. CDR3 amino acids: CASTLVPGQGDGYTF. The CDR3 DNA reads as TGTGCCAGCACCCTTGTTCCCGGACAGGGGGATGGCTACACCTTC.

The chain joins TRBV7-6 to TRBJ2-6, with 9 bases fitting TRBD1. There are 18 residues in the CDR3. CDR1 is SGHVS, CDR2 FNYEAQ, per germline. Unmatched junction bases numbered 10, after V lost 3 bases and J lost 4 bases. The CDR3 coding sequence is TGTGCCAGCAGCTTTCGGGACAGGGTATCGAGAGGGGCCAACGTCCTGACTTTC. Protein sequence: CASSFRDRVSRGANVLTF.

This clone showed up just a few times. This chain links TRBV30 with TRBJ1-1, with D maybe TRBD1 (5 bases). The germline CDR1 and CDR2 sequences are GTSNPN and SVGIG (reference sequence). Deletions cut 4 bases from V and 4 bases from J, with 10 bases between. This CDR3 region has 12 residues. CDR3 protein: CAWTGGGTEAFF. The DNA for the CDR3 is TGTGCCTGGACGGGGGGGGGCACTGAAGCTTTCTTT.

This clone was seen only a few times. The V and J genes are TRBV5-4 and TRBJ1-2; D perhaps matches TRBD1 (6 bases). Germline V CDR1 and CDR2: SGHNT, YYREEE (reference sequence). CDR3 length: 16 amino acids. Trimming cost V 0 bases and J 7 bases, with 19 bases left between them. CDR3 residues: CASSLEQGSYPFGYTF. The CDR3 DNA is TGTGCCAGCAGCTTGGAACAGGGATCCTACCCTTTTGGCTACACCTTC.

The J gene is TRBJ1-1, the V gene TRBV7-3; TRBD1 matches 9 bases. The junction had 5 bases not matched to a gene; V was cut back by 2 bases and J by 1 base. Germline CDR1 reads SGHTA; CDR2 reads FQGTGA. The CDR3 is 16 residues long. In nucleotides, the CDR3 is TGTGCCAGCAGCTTAGCGACAGGGGGATGGAACACTGAAGCTTTCTTT. It is translated as CASSLATGGWNTEAFF.

The genes are TRBV7-9 and TRBJ1-1; 9 positions match TRBD1. Germline CDR1 SEHNR, CDR2 FQNEAQ (reference sequence). The CDR3 has 15 amino acids. Trimming removed 4 bases from V and 1 base from J; junction bases left unmatched: 4. CDR3: CASSSGQGPNTEAFF. In DNA, the CDR3 is TGTGCCAGCAGCTCGGGACAGGGTCCGAACACTGAAGCTTTCTTT.

This clone was counted between two and nine times. The chain combines TRBV15 with TRBJ2-7; the D is unclear. Trimming cost V 1 base and J 5 bases, with 9 bases left between them. The CDR3 spans 13 residues. CDR1 and CDR2 from the germline V gene are LNHNV and YYDKDF (reference sequence). The DNA for the CDR3 is TGTGCCACCAGCAGAGGTAAAAGCGACGAGCAGTACTTC. It encodes CATSRGKSDEQYF.

The chain combines TRBV2 with TRBJ2-5; 8 nucleotides match TRBD1. CDR1 and CDR2 (germline): SNHLY, FYNNEI. The J segment lost 2 bases and the V segment lost 6 bases, leaving 11 bases of the junction unmatched. The CDR3 loop spans 16 amino acids. For the CDR3, the DNA is TGTGCCAGCAGCCTTAAAGGACAGGGATTACAAGAGACCCAGTACTTC. Translation: CASSLKGQGLQETQYF.

The V and J genes are TRBV6-5 and TRBJ1-2; no firm D call. CDR3 length equals 13 residues. CDR1 and CDR2 from the germline V gene are MNHEY and SVGAGI. V lost 5 bases, J lost 5 bases, and 12 bases lay in between. Written as DNA, the CDR3 is TGTGCCAGCAGTGAGTCCCCAGGATATGGCTACACCTTC. This encodes CASSESPGYGYTF.

The chain uses TRBV29-1 and TRBJ1-2; D call uncertain. The germline CDR1 and CDR2 sequences are SQVTM and ANQGSEA. CDR3 length equals 12 residues. V gave up 7 bases and J gave up 4 bases, with 13 bases separating them. CDR3 coding DNA: TGCAGCGGGCGAGAGGGAGGCTATGGCTACACCTTC. This translates into CSGREGGYGYTF.

The rearrangement joins TRBV6-4 to TRBJ2-1; maybe TRBD2 (5 bases). The CDR3 covers 19 residues. The germline V gene encodes CDR1 MRHNA and CDR2 SNTAGT. V dropped 0 bases and J dropped 0 bases, with 18 bases sitting between them. The CDR3 loop is CASSDSVFGIRSSYNEQFF. In DNA form, the CDR3 reads TGTGCCAGCAGTGACTCGGTATTCGGGATTCGGAGCTCCTACAATGAGCAGTTCTTC.

This rearrangement joins TRBV5-6 to TRBJ1-2, with TRBD1 as a possible D gene (5 bases). The CDR3 has 13 residues. Deletions cut 4 bases from V and 5 bases from J, with 12 bases between. CDR1 and CDR2 from the germline V gene are SGHDT and YYEEEE. The chain's CDR3 is CASSPGGGYGYTF. As DNA, the CDR3 is TGTGCCAGCAGCCCCGGGGGGGGTTATGGCTACACCTTC.

The chain recombines TRBV28 with TRBJ2-2; no definite D call. Germline CDR1 reads MDHEN; CDR2 reads SYDVKM. CDR3 length: 16 residues. Deletions cut 3 bases from V and 1 base from J, with 12 bases between. This chain's CDR3 is CASSFLPWRNTGELFF. In nucleotides, the CDR3 is TGTGCCAGCAGTTTCTTGCCGTGGAGGAACACCGGGGAGCTGTTTTTT.

The rearrangement joins TRBV7-9 to TRBJ1-2; a weak D match, TRBD1 (6 bases). Germline V gene data show CDR1 as SEHNR and CDR2 as FQNEAQ (reference sequence). The V end lost 4 bases, the J end lost 3 bases, and 12 bases lay between the germline ends. The CDR3 covers 14 residues. The CDR3 bases are TGTGCCAGCAGCTCGAATTACAGGGACTATGGCTACACCTTC. Encoded protein: CASSSNYRDYGYTF.

In its sample, this clone was seen a few times. The chain carries TRBV18 and TRBJ2-5; D uncertain. Trimming left V 0 bases short and J 4 bases short, with 12 bases between. Germline V gene sequence: CDR1 KGHSH, CDR2 LQKENI. The CDR3 has 15 amino acids. The CDR3 spells CASSPPLGSGETQYF. The CDR3 coding sequence is TGTGCCAGCTCACCACCCCTGGGCTCTGGAGAGACCCAGTACTTC.

The chain combines TRBV6-4 with TRBJ1-2, with 10 bases identical to TRBD1. Looked up from germline, CDR1 is MRHNA and CDR2 is SNTAGT. The CDR3 is 17 residues long. The V and J ends lost 8 bases and 5 bases, in that order; junction bases with no gene match: 17. The CDR3 nucleotides are TGTGCCAGCCCCCTTGGGGCCATGGACAGGGGGTTGTATGGCTACACCTTC. It encodes CASPLGAMDRGLYGYTF.

This clone was found once. The chain uses TRBV6-5 and TRBJ2-7; tentative D call: TRBD2 (5 bases). Germline V lookup: CDR1 MNHEY, CDR2 SVGAGI. This CDR3 comprises 15 residues. Trimming shortened V by 6 bases and J by 2 bases, and 17 bases separated the two germline ends. The DNA for the CDR3 is TGTGCCAGCAGGCGGGCTCTTCAGGTGACCTACGAGCAGTACTTC. It yields the protein CASRRALQVTYEQYF.

This chain joins TRBV4-1 and TRBJ1-5, with a possible D match to TRBD1 (5 bases). V dropped 0 bases and J dropped 3 bases, with 9 bases sitting between them. Per germline, CDR1 MGHRA and CDR2 YSYEKL. CDR3 length: 15 residues. Here the CDR3 DNA reads TGCGCCAGCAGCCAAGAGGACGGACACAATCAGCCCCAGCATTTT. It is translated as CASSQEDGHNQPQHF.